This T cell receptor beta chain emerged from a study of cytomegalovirus exposure and HLA in healthy donors. As regards this clone: Its antigen is undetermined.

Germline CDR1 reads LGHNA; CDR2 reads YSLEER. There are 16 residues in the CDR3. Unmatched junction bases numbered 7, after V lost 2 bases and J lost 4 bases. Primers for the PCR totalled 60 Vbeta and 13 Jbeta. Clones were sequenced by immunoSEQ multiplex PCR, and TCRdb holds only the in-frame ones, with some missing. The sample lists tens of thousands of clones, around 83% occurring once. Study-wide findings and caveats: HLA allele associations emerged for about 16,000 TCR beta sequences in a later analysis, at 0.05 false discovery rate. CMV serostatus alone was available as immune exposure information.

The sample consisted of PBMCs. The TCR sequence derives from a human donor in good health. J is TRBJ1-5 and V is TRBV4-3, with 8 bases identical to TRBD1. For the CDR3, the DNA is TGCGCCAGCAGCCAATCTCCGGACAGGGCGAATCAGCCCCAGCATTTT. Translated, it gives CASSQSPDRANQPQHF.